Each of the 17 T cell receptor beta chains below was sequenced from the same sample in a study of blood T cell repertoires in COVID-19. The data were produced by immunoSEQ multiplex PCR, yet TCRdb's version contains in-frame clones alone and is incomplete. The sample holds approximately 110,000 clones, less than 75% seen once. Material: peripheral blood. These receptors came from a human donor with acute or convalescent COVID-19. The donor label of this sample is uncertain.

The chain is built from TRBV6-6 and TRBJ1-4; D not resolved. With 2 bases removed from V and 7 bases from J, the gap between germline ends came to 17 bases. Per the germline V gene, CDR1 is MNHNY and CDR2 is SVGAGI (reference sequence). CDR3 length: 16 residues. Written as DNA, the CDR3 is TGTGCCAGCAGTTACAGGGCGGCGGGGTTGGGTGAAAAACTGTTTTTT. Its translation: CASSYRAAGLGEKLFF.

The chain employs TRBV6-5 and TRBJ1-1; D possibly corresponds to TRBD1 (6 bases). Per germline, CDR1 MNHEY and CDR2 SVGAGI. The length of the CDR3 is 14 residues. Trimming cost V 7 bases and J 8 bases, with 20 bases left between them. CDR3: CASIISTRGVEAFF. DNA for the CDR3: TGTGCCAGCATTATATCTACCAGGGGCGTGGAAGCTTTCTTT.

This sequence joins TRBV6-5 and TRBJ1-2, with 7 bases lining up with TRBD1. CDR3 size: 15 residues. Per the germline V gene, CDR1 is MNHEY and CDR2 is SVGAGI. V shed 7 bases and J 5 bases; nucleotides not matched to a gene: 13. The CDR3, as DNA: TGTGCCAGCACTACTCCGGGACAGATTTATTATGGCTACACCTTC. Translated, it gives CASTTPGQIYYGYTF.

This clone was seen only once. The chain is built from TRBV11-2 and TRBJ1-1, with 10 nucleotides matching TRBD1. Trimming removed 5 bases from V and 7 bases from J; junction bases left unmatched: 16. Germline V gives CDR1 SGHAT, CDR2 FQNNGV. The CDR3 extends over 17 amino acids. Written as DNA, the CDR3 is TGTGCCAGCAGCCGGGGGACAGGGGCAGCCCATAGAAGTGAAGCTTTCTTT. This sequence encodes CASSRGTGAAHRSEAFF.

This sequence joins TRBV7-2 and TRBJ1-2, with 7 bases identical to TRBD1. The CDR3 sequence is 15 residues long. The germline V gene has CDR1 SGHTA and CDR2 FQGNSA. J lost 4 bases, V lost 5 bases, and 10 bases had no gene match. The CDR3 DNA is TGTGCCAGCAGCATTAACACAGGGGTGGGCTATGGCTACACCTTC. Translating it yields CASSINTGVGYGYTF.

The rearrangement links TRBV5-1 to TRBJ1-2; 8 nucleotides align to TRBD1. CDR3 size: 15 residues. After removal of 4 bases from V and 4 bases from J, the junction contained 9 bases not matched to a gene. Germline assignment: CDR1 SGHRS and CDR2 YFSETQ. The CDR3 DNA follows: TGCGCCAGCAGCCCTAGGACAGGGTACGCCTATGGCTACACCTTC. Encoded protein: CASSPRTGYAYGYTF.

The V and J genes are TRBV7-3 and TRBJ2-1; D unclear. This CDR3 spans 13 amino acids. CDR1 is SGHTA, CDR2 FQGTGA, per germline. Deletions cut 0 bases from V and 7 bases from J, with 7 bases between. The CDR3 is CASSLTQANEQFF. Here the CDR3 DNA reads TGTGCCAGCAGCTTAACCCAAGCGAATGAGCAGTTCTTC.

V is TRBV4-1 and J is TRBJ2-5; TRBD1 agrees at 7 bases. The CDR3 consists of 15 residues. V lost 2 bases and J lost 3; bases outside the gene matches: 6. Germline V gives CDR1 MGHRA, CDR2 YSYEKL. The CDR3 DNA reads as TGCGCCAGCAGCCAACTACCAGGGGGAAAAGAGACCCAGTACTTC. Its protein is CASSQLPGGKETQYF.

The V and J genes are TRBV4-2 and TRBJ2-5; 13 bases align to TRBD2. This CDR3 has 16 amino acids. V shed 4 bases, J shed 4 bases, and the junction held 6 bases outside the gene matches. CDR1 is LGHNA, CDR2 YNFKEQ, per germline. CDR3 coding DNA: TGTGCCAGCAGCCTGGGGACTAGCGGGGTGGGAGAGACCCAGTACTTC. It encodes CASSLGTSGVGETQYF.

The chain combines TRBV6-1 with TRBJ2-3, with TRBD2 matching 9 bases. The CDR3 sequence is 19 residues long. Germline V CDR1 and CDR2: MNHNS, SASEGT. Unmatched junction bases numbered 14, after V lost 1 base and J lost 3 bases. CDR3 sequence: CASSEGRAVLAGLTDTQYF. The CDR3 DNA reads TGTGCCAGCAGTGAAGGGCGGGCAGTTCTAGCGGGGTTGACAGATACGCAGTATTTT.

The rearrangement links TRBV5-1 to TRBJ2-5; 8 bases map to TRBD2. Germline CDR1 and CDR2: SGHRS and YFSETQ. The CDR3 runs to 16 residues. After removal of 0 bases from V and 4 bases from J, the junction contained 8 bases not matched to a gene. DNA of the CDR3: TGCGCCAGCAGCTTGGGACTAGCGTATGGGGGAGAGACCCAGTACTTC. The encoded protein is CASSLGLAYGGETQYF.

This clone occurred once. The chain has TRBV18 and TRBJ2-3; 8 bases are a match to TRBD1. CDR1 is KGHSH, CDR2 LQKENI, per germline. This CDR3 spans 14 amino acids. With V trimmed by 6 bases and J by 1 base, 3 bases remained unmatched. In DNA form, the CDR3 reads TGTGCCAGCTCTCGGACAGGGCGCACAGATACGCAGTATTTT. It specifies CASSRTGRTDTQYF.

V is TRBV25-1 and J is TRBJ2-2, with TRBD2 matching over 7 bases. V trimming: 6 bases; J trimming: 6 bases; junction bases outside the gene matches: 4. This CDR3 is built from 13 residues. The germline V gene has CDR1 MGHDK and CDR2 SYGVNS. CDR3 sequence: CASRGTMAGELFF. CDR3 nucleotides: TGTGCCAGCAGAGGGACTATGGCCGGGGAGCTGTTTTTT.

This clone occurred once. The chain employs TRBV21-1 and TRBJ2-4; TRBD1 is the table's D call, not checked against the DNA. TRBV21-1 is given as a pseudogene. The CDR3 is 14 amino acids. CDR3 loop: CASSKEAGQNIQYF. DNA of the CDR3: TGTGCCAGCAGCAAAGAAGCAGGCCAAAACATTCAGTACTTC.

The chain links TRBV13 to TRBJ1-4; 7 nucleotides agree with TRBD1. After removal of 5 bases from V and 6 bases from J, the junction contained 9 bases not matched to a gene. The CDR3 length is 15 residues. Germline V lookup: CDR1 PRHDT, CDR2 FYEKMQ (reference sequence). In DNA form, the CDR3 reads TGTGCCAGCAGCATTCAACAGGGGAGATATGAAAAACTGTTTTTT. It yields the protein CASSIQQGRYEKLFF.

Written as DNA, the CDR3 is TGTGCCAGCAGTTACGGGCAGGGAGGTCAGCCCCAGCATTTT. Protein product: CASSYGQGGQPQHF. V gene TRBV6-6 combines with J gene TRBJ1-5; D is possibly TRBD1 (5 bases). The CDR3 has 14 residues. CDR1 is MNHNY, CDR2 SVGAGI, per germline (reference sequence). Trimming pared 2 bases from V and 6 bases from J, leaving 11 bases between.

This chain connects TRBV4-1 to TRBJ1-2; 7 bases align to TRBD1. Germline assignment: CDR1 MGHRA and CDR2 YSYEKL. Trimming removed 2 bases from V and 8 bases from J; junction bases left unmatched: 11. There are 15 residues in the CDR3. The CDR3 region has the DNA TGCGCCAGCAGCCAAATGGTAAGGGACAGCCCCGGCTACACCTTC. Translation gives CASSQMVRDSPGYTF.